Following are 23 T cell receptor beta chains from one sample sequenced in a study of cytomegalovirus exposure and HLA in healthy donors. PCR employed 60 Vbeta and 13 Jbeta primers. Assay used: immunoSEQ multiplex PCR; TCRdb lists only in-frame clones, some missing. This table holds 70,000 to 95,000 clones, roughly 80% found once. Sequencing input: PBMCs. Receptor source: a woman in her 40s in good health and CMV-seropositive.

This clone has just one count. The genes are TRBV11-3 and TRBJ1-1; TRBD1 matches 7 bases. In germline, CDR1 is SGHNT, CDR2 YENEEA. The CDR3 is 13 residues long. V shed 5 bases, J shed 10 bases, and the junction held 10 bases outside the gene matches. The chain's CDR3 is CASSMGRGKRAFF. DNA for the CDR3: TGTGCCAGCAGCATGGGCAGGGGGAAGAGAGCTTTCTTT.

V usage is TRBV29-1 and J usage is TRBJ1-2; D is uncertain. The CDR3 has 13 residues. Germline values: CDR1 SQVTM, CDR2 ANQGSEA. The V end was cut by 7 bases, the J end by 2 bases, with 14 bases between. This CDR3 reads CSGAGEENYGYTF. CDR3 DNA: TGCAGCGGGGCCGGGGAGGAGAACTATGGCTACACCTTC.

V gene TRBV5-1 combines with J gene TRBJ1-4; 8 bases are shared with TRBD1. V shed 1 base and J 2 bases; nucleotides not matched to a gene: 13. The CDR3 covers 19 residues. Looked up from germline, CDR1 is SGHRS and CDR2 is YFSETQ. Here the CDR3 DNA reads TGCGCCAGCAGCTTGTACCGAGACAGGGGAAAAAGCACTAATGAAAAACTGTTTTTT. Amino acids: CASSLYRDRGKSTNEKLFF.

This clone was seen a single time. The rearrangement joins TRBV4-3 to TRBJ2-1, with 11 nucleotides matching TRBD2. In germline, CDR1 is LGHNA, CDR2 YSLEER. J lost 8 bases, V lost 0 bases, and 6 bases had no gene match. The CDR3 consists of 16 residues. This chain's CDR3 is CASSQDLAGGFDEQFF. The CDR3 DNA sequence: TGCGCCAGCAGCCAAGATCTAGCGGGAGGCTTCGATGAGCAGTTCTTC.

The genes are TRBV13 and TRBJ2-3; perhaps TRBD2 as D (5 bases). V was pared by 2 bases and J by 6 bases, with 18 bases between. This CDR3 is 16 amino acids long. In germline, CDR1 is PRHDT, CDR2 FYEKMQ (reference sequence). CDR3 in amino acids: CASSLSGPDQWDTQYF. In nucleotides, the CDR3 is TGTGCCAGCAGCTTAAGCGGCCCGGATCAATGGGATACGCAGTATTTT.

A single count supports this clone. The chain carries TRBV19 and TRBJ2-5; weak D call: TRBD2 (6 bases). Germline V CDR1 and CDR2: LNHDA, SQIVND (reference sequence). V was cut by 5 bases and J by 5 bases, with 12 bases left in between. The CDR3 spans 13 residues. The CDR3 region is CASSRLVDETQYF. CDR3 nucleotides: TGTGCCAGTAGTCGACTAGTTGATGAGACCCAGTACTTC.

CDR3 loop: CASSYRLVGGYEQYF. The CDR3 nucleotides are TGTGCCAGCAGCTACCGACTAGTTGGGGGCTACGAGCAGTACTTC. This chain links TRBV5-8 with TRBJ2-7, with a tentative D call TRBD2 (6 bases). V dropped 3 bases and J dropped 3 bases, with 16 bases sitting between them. The germline CDR1 and CDR2 sequences are SGHTS and YDEGEE. The CDR3 runs to 15 residues.

The chain joins TRBV7-2 to TRBJ1-6, with D unclear. CDR1 SGHTA and CDR2 FQGNSA come from the germline V gene. Trimming shortened V by 5 bases and J by 9 bases, and 17 bases separated the two germline ends. CDR3 length equals 15 residues. CDR3 in DNA: TGTGCCAGCAGCCCTGGCGGCTATAATGCTTCACCCCTCCACTTT. This sequence encodes CASSPGGYNASPLHF.

The J gene is TRBJ1-1, the V gene TRBV7-2; D ambiguous. CDR3 length: 13 residues. V gave up 2 bases and J gave up 0 bases, with 4 bases separating them. Germline CDR1 and CDR2: SGHTA and FQGNSA. The CDR3 DNA follows: TGTGCCAGCAGCTTAACAATGAACACTGAAGCTTTCTTT. Translation gives CASSLTMNTEAFF.

The rearrangement links TRBV21-1 to TRBJ1-3; the tabulated D call, TRBD1, remains unverified against the DNA. TRBV21-1 is a pseudogene segment. The CDR3 is 15 residues long. CDR3 region: CASSKVQGHGNTIYF. CDR3 DNA: TGTGCCAGCAGCAAAGTCCAGGGGCATGGAAACACCATATATTTT.

The chain has TRBV9 and TRBJ2-7, with D perhaps matching TRBD2 (6 bases). V gave up 4 bases and J gave up 4 bases, with 15 bases separating them. CDR3 length equals 14 residues. CDR1 and CDR2 (germline): SGDLS, YYNGEE. This CDR3 is CASSPGVAEYEQYF. CDR3 coding DNA: TGTGCCAGCAGCCCCGGGGTAGCGGAATACGAGCAGTACTTC.

The CDR3 protein is CASSYSRSPLHF. The DNA of the CDR3 is TGTGCCAGCAGTTACTCGAGATCACCCCTCCACTTT. The rearrangement uses TRBV6-5 and TRBJ1-6; D remains ambiguous. Germline V gene lookup returns CDR1 MNHEY and CDR2 SVGAGI. This CDR3 comprises 12 residues. Trimming took 0 bases from V and 10 from J, leaving 4 bases between them.

The rearrangement links TRBV30 to TRBJ1-5; D is unresolved. Trimming cost V 0 bases and J 2 bases, with 8 bases left between them. This CDR3 is built from 14 residues. Germline V CDR1 and CDR2: GTSNPN, SVGIG (reference sequence). In DNA, the CDR3 is TGTGCCTGGAGTGTAAATGCAGGCAATCAGCCCCAGCATTTT. It codes for CAWSVNAGNQPQHF. Full variable domain (rest looked up from reference TRBV30 and TRBJ1-5): SQTIHQWPATLVQPVGSPLSLECTVEGTSNPNLYWYRQAAGRGLQLLFYSVGIGQISSEVPQNLSASRPQDRQFILSSKKLLLSDSGFYLCAWSVNAGNQPQHFGDGTRLSIL.

This clone appeared a single time. This chain uses TRBV6-5 with TRBJ1-2; D possibly corresponds to TRBD1 (5 bases). V gave up 7 bases and J gave up 4 bases, with 13 bases separating them. CDR3 length: 13 amino acids. Germline assignment: CDR1 MNHEY and CDR2 SVGAGI. DNA for the CDR3: TGTGCCAGCACCCCAGGGTCATTCTATGGCTACACCTTC. As protein: CASTPGSFYGYTF.

Points on this clone: Other DNA variants within this sample encode the same CDR3. V usage is TRBV7-9 and J usage is TRBJ1-4; 7 bases align to TRBD1. From germline, CDR1 is SEHNR and CDR2 FQNEAQ (reference sequence). CDR3 length: 15 amino acids. The ends lost 1 base at V and 2 bases at J; junction bases unmatched: 1. DNA for the CDR3: TGTGCCAGCAGCTTAGAGACAGGGACTAATGAAAAACTGTTTTTT. It specifies CASSLETGTNEKLFF.

The rearrangement uses TRBV7-8 and TRBJ2-7; D is perhaps TRBD1 (5 bases). V lost 5 bases to trimming and J lost 0 bases, with 11 bases between them. CDR3 length equals 14 residues. Germline loops: CDR1 SGHVS, CDR2 FQNEAQ. CDR3 nucleotides: TGTGCCAGCAGCCCGGAGACAGTCTCCTACGAGCAGTACTTC. It specifies CASSPETVSYEQYF. The full variable domain, in which reference TRBV7-8 and TRBJ2-7 provide the parts outside the CDR3, is GAGVSQSPRYKVAKRGQDVALRCDPISGHVSLFWYQQALGQGPEFLTYFQNEAQLDKSGLPSDRFFAERPEGSVSTLKIQRTQQEDSAVYLCASSPETVSYEQYFGPGTRLTVT.

This clone was observed once. The CDR3 nucleotides read TGTGCCAGCAGCGCAACTAGCGGGAGTCCAGATACGCAGTATTTT. This sequence encodes CASSATSGSPDTQYF. V and J are TRBV7-6 and TRBJ2-3; 11 bases align to TRBD2. The CDR3 contains 15 residues. From germline, CDR1 is SGHVS and CDR2 FNYEAQ. V gave up 5 bases and J gave up 4 bases; unmatched junction bases: 5.

The rearrangement joins TRBV5-1 to TRBJ1-1; 7 bases are a match to TRBD1. This CDR3 is 17 amino acids long. Germline CDR1 and CDR2: SGHRS and YFSETQ. V was clipped by 0 bases and J by 4 bases; unmatched bases: 12. Written as DNA, the CDR3 is TGCGCCAGCAGCTTGGCCGCGACAGGGCTCGGGACCACTGAAGCTTTCTTT. Encoded protein: CASSLAATGLGTTEAFF.

This clone was seen a single time. The genes are TRBV5-6 and TRBJ1-1, with D maybe TRBD1 (6 bases). The CDR3 consists of 14 residues. Germline loops: CDR1 SGHDT, CDR2 YYEEEE. The V end was cut by 2 bases, the J end by 1 base, with 9 bases between. The CDR3 sequence: CASSFPTGNTEAFF. For the CDR3, the DNA is TGTGCCAGCAGCTTCCCGACAGGGAACACTGAAGCTTTCTTT.

This clone was detected once. The genes are TRBV9 and TRBJ1-2; 8 bases align to TRBD1. Trimming removed 2 bases from V and 8 bases from J; junction bases left unmatched: 5. In germline, CDR1 is SGDLS, CDR2 YYNGEE. The CDR3 contains 13 residues. Here the CDR3 reads CASSVGRGQGYTF. DNA of the CDR3: TGTGCCAGCAGCGTGGGCAGGGGGCAAGGCTACACCTTC. Full variable domain (rest looked up from reference TRBV9 and TRBJ1-2): DSGVTQTPKHLITATGQRVTLRCSPRSGDLSVYWYQQSLDQGLQFLIQYYNGEERAKGNILERFSAQQFPDLHSELNLSSLELGDSALYFCASSVGRGQGYTFGSGTRLTVV.

The rearrangement uses TRBV7-9 and TRBJ2-1, with 13 bases aligning to TRBD2. V shed 6 bases, J shed 5 bases, and the junction held 10 bases outside the gene matches. Germline values: CDR1 SEHNR, CDR2 FQNEAQ (reference sequence). The CDR3 length is 17 residues. DNA of the CDR3: TGTGCCAGCAGTCCCGGGACTAGCGGGGTAGCCGACAATGAGCAGTTCTTC. This encodes CASSPGTSGVADNEQFF.

This clone came up once. The chain uses TRBV19 and TRBJ1-5; 7 positions agree with TRBD1. This CDR3 spans 13 amino acids. J was trimmed by 2 bases and V by 10 bases; bases with no gene match: 5. The V gene's germline CDR1 is LNHDA and CDR2 SQIVND (reference sequence). The CDR3 coding sequence is TGTGCCACCAGCACAGGGGGCAATCAGCCCCAGCATTTT. Residues: CATSTGGNQPQHF.

V and J are TRBV28 and TRBJ1-1; D remains ambiguous. V lost 7 bases and J lost 0, with 6 bases in between. Germline V gene data show CDR1 as MDHEN and CDR2 as SYDVKM. CDR3 length: 12 amino acids. This CDR3 reads CASKALNTEAFF. CDR3 nucleotide sequence: TGTGCCAGCAAAGCACTGAACACTGAAGCTTTCTTT. The full variable domain, completed using reference TRBV28 and TRBJ1-1, is DVKVTQSSRYLVKRTGEKVFLECVQDMDHENMFWYRQDPGLGLRLIYFSYDVKMKEKGDIPEGYSVSREKKERFSLILESASTNQTSMYLCASKALNTEAFFGQGTRLTVV.